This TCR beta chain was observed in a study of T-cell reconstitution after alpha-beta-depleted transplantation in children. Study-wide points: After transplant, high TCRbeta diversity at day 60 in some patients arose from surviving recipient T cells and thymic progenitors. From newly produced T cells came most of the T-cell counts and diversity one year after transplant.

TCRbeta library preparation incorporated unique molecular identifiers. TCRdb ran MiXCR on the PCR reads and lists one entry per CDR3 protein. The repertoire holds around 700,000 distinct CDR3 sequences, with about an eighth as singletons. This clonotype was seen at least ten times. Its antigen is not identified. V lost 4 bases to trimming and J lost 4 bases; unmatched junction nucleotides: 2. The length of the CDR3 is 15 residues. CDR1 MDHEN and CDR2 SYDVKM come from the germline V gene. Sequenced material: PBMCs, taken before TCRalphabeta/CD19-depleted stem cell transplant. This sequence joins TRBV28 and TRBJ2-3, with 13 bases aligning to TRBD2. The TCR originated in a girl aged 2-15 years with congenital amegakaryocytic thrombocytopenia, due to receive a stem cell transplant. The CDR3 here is CASSSLAGGADTQYF. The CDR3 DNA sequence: TGTGCCAGCAGTTCACTAGCGGGAGGGGCAGATACGCAGTATTTT.